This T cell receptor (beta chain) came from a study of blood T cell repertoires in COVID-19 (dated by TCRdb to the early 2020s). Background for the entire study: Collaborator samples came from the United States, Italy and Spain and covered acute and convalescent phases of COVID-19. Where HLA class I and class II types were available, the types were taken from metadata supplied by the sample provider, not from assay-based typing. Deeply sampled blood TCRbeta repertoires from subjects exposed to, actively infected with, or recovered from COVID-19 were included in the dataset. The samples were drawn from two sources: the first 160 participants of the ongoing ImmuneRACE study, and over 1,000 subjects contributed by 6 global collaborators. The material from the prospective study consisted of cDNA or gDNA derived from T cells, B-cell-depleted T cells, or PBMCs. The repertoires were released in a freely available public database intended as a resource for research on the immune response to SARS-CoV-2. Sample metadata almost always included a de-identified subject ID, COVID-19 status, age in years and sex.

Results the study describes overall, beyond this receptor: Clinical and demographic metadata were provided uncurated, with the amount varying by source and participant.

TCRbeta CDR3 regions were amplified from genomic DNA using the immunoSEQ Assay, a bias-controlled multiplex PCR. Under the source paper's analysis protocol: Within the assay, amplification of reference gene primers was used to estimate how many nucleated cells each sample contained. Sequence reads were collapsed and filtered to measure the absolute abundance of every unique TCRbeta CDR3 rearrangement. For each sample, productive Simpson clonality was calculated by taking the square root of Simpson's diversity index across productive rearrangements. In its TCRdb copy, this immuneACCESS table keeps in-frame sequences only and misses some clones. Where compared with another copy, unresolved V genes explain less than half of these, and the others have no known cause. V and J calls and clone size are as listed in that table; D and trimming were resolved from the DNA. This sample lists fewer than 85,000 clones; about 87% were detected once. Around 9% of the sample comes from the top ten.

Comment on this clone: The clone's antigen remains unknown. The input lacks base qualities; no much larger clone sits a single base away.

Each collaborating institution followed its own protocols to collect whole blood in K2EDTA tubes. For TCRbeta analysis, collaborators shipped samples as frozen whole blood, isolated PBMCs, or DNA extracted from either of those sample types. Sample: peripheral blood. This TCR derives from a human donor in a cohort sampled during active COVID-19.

Here the CDR3 is given as CASSLGTNQPQHF. The bases are TGCGCCAGCAGCTTGGGAACTAATCAGCCCCAGCATTTT. The chain is encoded by TRBV5-1 joined to TRBJ1-5; no confident D gene assignment can be made. CDR1 SGHRS and CDR2 YFSETQ were looked up in the germline V gene. V gives up 0 bases and J gives up 4 bases, and the segment between their germline ends measures 5 bases. The CDR3 goes from the cysteine to the phenylalanine over 13 residues. Just the 39-base CDR3 DNA is kept, in frame starting at base 1. Full variable domain (CDR3 extended with the reference TRBV5-1 and TRBJ1-5 proteins): KAGVTQTPRYLIKTRGQQVTLSCSPISGHRSVSWYQQTPGQGLQFLFEYFSETQRNKGNFPGRFSGRQFSNSRSEMNVSTLELGDSALYLCASSLGTNQPQHFGDGTRLSIL.